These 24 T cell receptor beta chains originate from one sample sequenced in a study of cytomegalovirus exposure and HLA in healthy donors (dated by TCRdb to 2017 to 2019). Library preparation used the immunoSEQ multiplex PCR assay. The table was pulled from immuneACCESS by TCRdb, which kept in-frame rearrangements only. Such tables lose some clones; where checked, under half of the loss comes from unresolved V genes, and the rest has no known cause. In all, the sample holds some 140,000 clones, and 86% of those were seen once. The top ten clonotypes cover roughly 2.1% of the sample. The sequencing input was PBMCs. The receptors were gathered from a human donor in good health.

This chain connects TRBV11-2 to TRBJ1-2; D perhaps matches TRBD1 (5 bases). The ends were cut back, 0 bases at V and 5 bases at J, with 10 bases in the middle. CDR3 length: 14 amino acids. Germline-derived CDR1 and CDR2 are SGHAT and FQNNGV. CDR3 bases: TGTGCCAGCAGCTTAGATGGGGGGGTTTATGGCTACACCTTC. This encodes CASSLDGGVYGYTF.

CDR3 nucleotides: TGCGCCAGCAGCTCCCTCGGGACAGACAACAATGAGCAGTTCTTC. Translated, it gives CASSSLGTDNNEQFF. The rearrangement uses TRBV5-1 and TRBJ2-1, with TRBD1 matching over 7 bases. The germline gives CDR1 SGHRS, CDR2 YFSETQ. Trimming at V came to 3 bases and at J to 5 bases, leaving 8 bases not matched to a gene. The CDR3 is made up of 15 amino acids.

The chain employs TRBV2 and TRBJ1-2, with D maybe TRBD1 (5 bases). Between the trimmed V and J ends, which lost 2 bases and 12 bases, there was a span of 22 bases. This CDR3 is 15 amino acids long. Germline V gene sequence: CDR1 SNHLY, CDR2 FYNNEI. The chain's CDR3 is CASSESGATVQPNTF. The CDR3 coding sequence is TGTGCCAGCAGTGAATCGGGTGCGACAGTTCAACCCAACACCTTC. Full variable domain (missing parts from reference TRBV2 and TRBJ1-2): EPEVTQTPSHQVTQMGQEVILRCVPISNHLYFYWYRQILGQKVEFLVSFYNNEISEKSEIFDDQFSVERPDGSNFTLKIRSTKLEDSAMYFCASSESGATVQPNTFGSGTRLTVV.

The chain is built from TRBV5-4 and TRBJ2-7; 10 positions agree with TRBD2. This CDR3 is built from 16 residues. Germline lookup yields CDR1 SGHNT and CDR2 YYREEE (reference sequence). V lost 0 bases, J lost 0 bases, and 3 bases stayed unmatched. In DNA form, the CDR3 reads TGTGCCAGCAGCTTGGAGGCTAGCGGGAGCTCCTACGAGCAGTACTTC. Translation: CASSLEASGSSYEQYF.

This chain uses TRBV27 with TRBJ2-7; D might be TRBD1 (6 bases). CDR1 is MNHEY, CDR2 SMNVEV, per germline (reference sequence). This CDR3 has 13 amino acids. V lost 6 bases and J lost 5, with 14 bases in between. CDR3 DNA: TGTGCCAGCAGGTACAGGGTAGGTAACGAGCAGTACTTC. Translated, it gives CASRYRVGNEQYF.

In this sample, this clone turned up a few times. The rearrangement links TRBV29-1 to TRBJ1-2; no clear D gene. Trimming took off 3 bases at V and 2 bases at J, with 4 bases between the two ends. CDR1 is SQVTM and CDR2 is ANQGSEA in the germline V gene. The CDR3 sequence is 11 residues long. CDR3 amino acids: CSVDRNYGYTF. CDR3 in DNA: TGCAGCGTTGACAGAAACTATGGCTACACCTTC.

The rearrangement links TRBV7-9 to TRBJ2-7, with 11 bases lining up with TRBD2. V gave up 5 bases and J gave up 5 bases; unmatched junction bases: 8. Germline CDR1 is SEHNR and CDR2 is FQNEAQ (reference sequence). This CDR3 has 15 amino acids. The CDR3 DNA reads TGTGCCAGCAGCCGACTAGCGGGGTTGGTCCACGAGCAGTACTTC. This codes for CASSRLAGLVHEQYF.

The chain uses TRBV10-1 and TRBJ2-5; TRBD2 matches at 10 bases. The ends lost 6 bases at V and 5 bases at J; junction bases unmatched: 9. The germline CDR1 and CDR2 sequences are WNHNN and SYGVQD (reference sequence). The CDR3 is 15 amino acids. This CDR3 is CASSQSGGAGETQYF. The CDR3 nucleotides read TGCGCCAGCAGCCAAAGCGGGGGGGCTGGGGAGACCCAGTACTTC.

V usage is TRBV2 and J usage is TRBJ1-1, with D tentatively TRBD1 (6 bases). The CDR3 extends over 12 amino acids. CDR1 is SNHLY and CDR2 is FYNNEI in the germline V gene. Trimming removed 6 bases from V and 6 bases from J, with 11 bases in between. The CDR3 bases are TGTGCCAGCAGCAAACACAGGGCTGAAGCTTTCTTT. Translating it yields CASSKHRAEAFF.

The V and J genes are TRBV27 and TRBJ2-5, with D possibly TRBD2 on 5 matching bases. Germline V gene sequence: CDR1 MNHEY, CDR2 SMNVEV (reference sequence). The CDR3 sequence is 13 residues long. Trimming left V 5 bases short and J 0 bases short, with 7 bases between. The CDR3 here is CASSRGNQETQYF. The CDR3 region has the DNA TGTGCCAGCAGTCGAGGGAACCAAGAGACCCAGTACTTC.

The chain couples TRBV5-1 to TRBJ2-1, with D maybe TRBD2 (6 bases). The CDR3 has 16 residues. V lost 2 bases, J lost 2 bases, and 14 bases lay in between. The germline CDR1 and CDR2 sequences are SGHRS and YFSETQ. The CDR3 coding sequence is TGCGCCAGCAGCTTCGGGGGATCCTTTACCTACAATGAGCAGTTCTTC. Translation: CASSFGGSFTYNEQFF.

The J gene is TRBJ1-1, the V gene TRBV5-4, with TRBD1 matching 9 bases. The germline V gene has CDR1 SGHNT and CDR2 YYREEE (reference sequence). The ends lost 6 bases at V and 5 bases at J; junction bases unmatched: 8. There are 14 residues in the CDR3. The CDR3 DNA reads TGTGCCAGCACCGTTACAGGGGGCAAAACTGAAGCTTTCTTT. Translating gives CASTVTGGKTEAFF.

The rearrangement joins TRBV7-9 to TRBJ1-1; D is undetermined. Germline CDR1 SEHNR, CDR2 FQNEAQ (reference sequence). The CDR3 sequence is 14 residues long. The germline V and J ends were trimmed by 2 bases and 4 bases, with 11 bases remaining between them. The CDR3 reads CASSLYSEGTEAFF. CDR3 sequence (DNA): TGTGCCAGCAGCTTATACTCTGAGGGCACTGAAGCTTTCTTT.

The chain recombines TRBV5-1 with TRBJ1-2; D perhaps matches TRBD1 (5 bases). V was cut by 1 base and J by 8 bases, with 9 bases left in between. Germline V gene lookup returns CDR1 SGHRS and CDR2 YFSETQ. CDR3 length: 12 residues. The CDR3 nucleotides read TGCGCCAGCAGCTTGAGGGGCGGAGGCTACACCTTC. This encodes CASSLRGGGYTF.

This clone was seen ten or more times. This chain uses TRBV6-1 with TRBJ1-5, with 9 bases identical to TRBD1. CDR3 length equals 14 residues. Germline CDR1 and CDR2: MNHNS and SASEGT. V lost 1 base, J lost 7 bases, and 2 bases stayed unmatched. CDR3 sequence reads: CASSEGTGAQPQHF. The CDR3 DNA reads TGTGCCAGCAGTGAAGGGACAGGGGCCCAGCCCCAGCATTTT.

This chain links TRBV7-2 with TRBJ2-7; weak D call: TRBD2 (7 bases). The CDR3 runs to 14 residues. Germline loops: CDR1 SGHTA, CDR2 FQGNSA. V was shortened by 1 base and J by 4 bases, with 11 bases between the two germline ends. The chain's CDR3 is CASSLDGGPYEQYF. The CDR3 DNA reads TGTGCCAGCAGCTTAGACGGGGGGCCTTACGAGCAGTACTTC.

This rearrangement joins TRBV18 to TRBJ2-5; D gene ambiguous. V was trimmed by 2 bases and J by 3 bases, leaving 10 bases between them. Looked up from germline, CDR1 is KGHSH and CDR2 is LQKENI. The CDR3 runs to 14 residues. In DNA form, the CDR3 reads TGTGCCAGCTCACCATACGCAGAAAAAGAGACCCAGTACTTC. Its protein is CASSPYAEKETQYF.

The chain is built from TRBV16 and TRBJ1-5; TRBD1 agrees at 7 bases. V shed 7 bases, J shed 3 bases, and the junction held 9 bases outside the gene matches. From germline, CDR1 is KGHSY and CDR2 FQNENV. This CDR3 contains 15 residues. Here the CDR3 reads CASKRQGEINQPQHF. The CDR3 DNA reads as TGTGCCAGCAAGCGTCAGGGGGAGATCAATCAGCCCCAGCATTTT.

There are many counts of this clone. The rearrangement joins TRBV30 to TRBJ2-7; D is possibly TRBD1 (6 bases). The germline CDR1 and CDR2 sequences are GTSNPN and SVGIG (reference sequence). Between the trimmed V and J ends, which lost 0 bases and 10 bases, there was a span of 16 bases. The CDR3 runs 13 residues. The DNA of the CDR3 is TGTGCCTGGAGTGTAGGGGGACGAACCTCCCAGTACTTC. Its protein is CAWSVGGRTSQYF.

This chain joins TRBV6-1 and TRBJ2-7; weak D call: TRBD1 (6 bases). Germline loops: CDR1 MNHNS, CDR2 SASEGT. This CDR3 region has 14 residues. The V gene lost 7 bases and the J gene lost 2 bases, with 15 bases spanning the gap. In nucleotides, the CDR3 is TGTGCCAGCATGTGGGGGCCCCCTACCTACGAGCAGTACTTC. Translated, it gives CASMWGPPTYEQYF.

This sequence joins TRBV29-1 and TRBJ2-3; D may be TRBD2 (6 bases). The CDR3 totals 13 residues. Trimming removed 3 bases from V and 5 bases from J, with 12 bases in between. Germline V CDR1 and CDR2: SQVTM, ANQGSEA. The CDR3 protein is CSVDRRRGDTQYF. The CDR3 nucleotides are TGCAGCGTTGATCGGAGGCGGGGAGATACGCAGTATTTT.

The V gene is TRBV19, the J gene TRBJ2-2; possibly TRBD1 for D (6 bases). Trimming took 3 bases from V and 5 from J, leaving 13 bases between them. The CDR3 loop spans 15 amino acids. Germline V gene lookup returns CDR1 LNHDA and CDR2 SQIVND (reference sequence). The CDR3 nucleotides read TGTGCCAGTAGTATGGGGCAGGGGTGGACCGGGGAGCTGTTTTTT. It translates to CASSMGQGWTGELFF.

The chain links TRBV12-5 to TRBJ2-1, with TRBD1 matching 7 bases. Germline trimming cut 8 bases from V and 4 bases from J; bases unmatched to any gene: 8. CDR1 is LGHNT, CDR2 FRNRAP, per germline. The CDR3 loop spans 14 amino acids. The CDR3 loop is CASIPPDRYNEQFF. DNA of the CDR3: TGTGCTAGTATCCCTCCGGACAGGTACAATGAGCAGTTCTTC. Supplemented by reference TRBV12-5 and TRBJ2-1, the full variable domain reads DARVTQTPRHKVTEMGQEVTMRCQPILGHNTVFWYRQTMMQGLELLAYFRNRAPLDDSGMPKDRFSAEMPDATLATLKIQPSEPRDSAVYFCASIPPDRYNEQFFGPGTRLTVL.

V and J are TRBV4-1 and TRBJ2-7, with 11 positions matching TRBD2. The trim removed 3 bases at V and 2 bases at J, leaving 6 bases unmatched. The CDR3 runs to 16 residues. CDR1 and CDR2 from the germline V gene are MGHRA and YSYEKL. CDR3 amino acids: CASSQATSGGAYEQYF. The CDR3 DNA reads TGCGCCAGCAGCCAGGCTACTAGCGGGGGAGCCTACGAGCAGTACTTC.